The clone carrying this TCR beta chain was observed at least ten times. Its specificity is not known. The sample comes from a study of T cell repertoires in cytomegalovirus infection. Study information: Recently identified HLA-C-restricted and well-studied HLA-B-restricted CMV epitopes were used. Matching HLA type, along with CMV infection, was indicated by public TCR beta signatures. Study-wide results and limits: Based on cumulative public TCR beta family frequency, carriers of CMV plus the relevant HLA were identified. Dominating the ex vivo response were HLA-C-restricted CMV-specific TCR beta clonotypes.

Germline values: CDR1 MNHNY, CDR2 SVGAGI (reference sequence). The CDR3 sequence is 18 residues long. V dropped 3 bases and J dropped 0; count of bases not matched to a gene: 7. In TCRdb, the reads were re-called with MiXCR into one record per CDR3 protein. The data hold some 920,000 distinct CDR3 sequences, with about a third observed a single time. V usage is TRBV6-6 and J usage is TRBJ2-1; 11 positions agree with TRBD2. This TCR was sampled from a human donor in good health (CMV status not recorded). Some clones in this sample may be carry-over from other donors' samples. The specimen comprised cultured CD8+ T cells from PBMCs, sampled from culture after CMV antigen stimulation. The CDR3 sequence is CASSYTSGGFGSYNEQFF. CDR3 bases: TGTGCCAGCAGTTATACTAGCGGGGGATTCGGCTCCTACAATGAGCAGTTCTTC.